This TCR beta chain is from a study of cytomegalovirus exposure and HLA in healthy donors. 60 Vbeta and 13 Jbeta primers were used in PCR. Assay used: immunoSEQ multiplex PCR; TCRdb lists only in-frame clones, some missing. Of about 160,000 clones listed, 65% to 85% are singletons. The sample holds a few counts of this clone. What it binds is not known. Study-wide results and caveats: Fewer N-insertions than the approximately 700-donor mean were reportedly shown by an Asian-associated ancestry cluster in a later analysis. Clonal expansion was found to be greater in HLA-associated TCR beta chains than in equally common others in a later analysis. About 150 TCR beta chains were listed as cytomegalovirus-associated.

The sequenced sample was PBMCs. This TCR was recovered from a woman in her fifties or sixties in good health and CMV-seropositive.

The CDR3 DNA sequence: TGTGCCAGTAGTATATCGGGGGACTTTGGTGAGCAGTTCTTC. Its translation: CASSISGDFGEQFF. The V and J genes are TRBV19 and TRBJ2-1, with a weak D call TRBD2 (6 bases). The CDR3 has 14 residues. The V gene's germline CDR1 is LNHDA and CDR2 SQIVND (reference sequence). V lost 2 bases and J lost 9, with 14 bases in between.